This T cell receptor (beta chain) appears in the sequencing data of a study of blood T cell repertoires in COVID-19. Turning to the study itself: The analysed material was cDNA or gDNA that came from T cells, B-cell-depleted T cells, or PBMCs.

The assay was immunoSEQ multiplex PCR, and TCRdb's table has in-frame clones only and misses some. This sample has just over 300,000 clones, with 87% found just once. Germline-derived CDR1 and CDR2 are SNHLY and FYNNEI. The V and J ends lost 6 bases and 6 bases, in that order; junction bases with no gene match: 9. The CDR3 spans 14 residues. The TCR sequence derives from a young man with active or convalescent COVID-19. Sequenced input: peripheral blood. V usage is TRBV2 and J usage is TRBJ1-2; 8 bases align to TRBD1. The CDR3 DNA reads as TGTGCCAGCAGGCTCGGGACAGGTGTCGATGGCTACACCTTC. Translated, it gives CASRLGTGVDGYTF.